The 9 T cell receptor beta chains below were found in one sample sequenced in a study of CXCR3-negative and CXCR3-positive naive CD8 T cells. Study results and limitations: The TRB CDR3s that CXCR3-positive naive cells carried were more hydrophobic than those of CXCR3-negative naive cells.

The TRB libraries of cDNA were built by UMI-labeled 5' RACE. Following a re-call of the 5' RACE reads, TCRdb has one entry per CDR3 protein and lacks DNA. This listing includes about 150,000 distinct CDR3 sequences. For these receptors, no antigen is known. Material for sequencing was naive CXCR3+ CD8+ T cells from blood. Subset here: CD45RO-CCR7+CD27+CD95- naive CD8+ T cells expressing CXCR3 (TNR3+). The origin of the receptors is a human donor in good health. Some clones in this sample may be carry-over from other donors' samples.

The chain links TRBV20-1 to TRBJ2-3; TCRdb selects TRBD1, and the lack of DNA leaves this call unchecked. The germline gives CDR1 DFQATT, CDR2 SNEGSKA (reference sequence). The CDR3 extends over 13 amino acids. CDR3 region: CSAATGTTDTQYF.

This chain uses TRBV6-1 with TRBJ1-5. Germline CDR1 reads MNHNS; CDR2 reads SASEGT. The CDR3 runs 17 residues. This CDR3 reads CASSEVPQIYSNQPQHF.

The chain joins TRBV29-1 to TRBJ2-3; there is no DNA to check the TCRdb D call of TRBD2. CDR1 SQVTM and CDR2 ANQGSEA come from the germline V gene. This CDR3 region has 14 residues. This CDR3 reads CSARLAESTDTQYF.

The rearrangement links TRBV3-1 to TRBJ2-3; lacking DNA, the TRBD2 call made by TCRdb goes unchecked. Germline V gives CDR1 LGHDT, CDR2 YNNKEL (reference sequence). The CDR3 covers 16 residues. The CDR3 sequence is CASSRAGTTESDTQYF.

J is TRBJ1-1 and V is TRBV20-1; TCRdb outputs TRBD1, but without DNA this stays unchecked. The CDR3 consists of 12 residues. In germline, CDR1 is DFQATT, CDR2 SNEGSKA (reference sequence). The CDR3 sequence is CSANRADSGAFF.

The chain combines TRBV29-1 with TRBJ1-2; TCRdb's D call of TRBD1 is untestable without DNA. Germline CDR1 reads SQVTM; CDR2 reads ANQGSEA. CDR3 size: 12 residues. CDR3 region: CSTWDSLYGYTF. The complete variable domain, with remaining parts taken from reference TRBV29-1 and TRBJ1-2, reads SAVISQKPSRDICQRGTSLTIQCQVDSQVTMMFWYRQQPGQSLTLIATANQGSEATYESGFVIDKFPISRPNLTFSTLTVSNMSPEDSSIYLCSTWDSLYGYTFGSGTRLTVV.

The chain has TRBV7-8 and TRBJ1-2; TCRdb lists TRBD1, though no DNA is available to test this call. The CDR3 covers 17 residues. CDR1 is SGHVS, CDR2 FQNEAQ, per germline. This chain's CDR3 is CASSPFRQGSYNYGYTF.

CDR3 amino acids: CASSQSGLAPEQYF. This chain connects TRBV4-1 to TRBJ2-7; the D call from TCRdb, TRBD2, cannot be confirmed without DNA. The germline V gene has CDR1 MGHRA and CDR2 YSYEKL. CDR3 size: 14 residues.

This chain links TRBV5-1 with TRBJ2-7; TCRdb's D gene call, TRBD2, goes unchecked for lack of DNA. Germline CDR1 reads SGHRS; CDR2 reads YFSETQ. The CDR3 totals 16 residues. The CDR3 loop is CASSPQTSGSSYEQYF.